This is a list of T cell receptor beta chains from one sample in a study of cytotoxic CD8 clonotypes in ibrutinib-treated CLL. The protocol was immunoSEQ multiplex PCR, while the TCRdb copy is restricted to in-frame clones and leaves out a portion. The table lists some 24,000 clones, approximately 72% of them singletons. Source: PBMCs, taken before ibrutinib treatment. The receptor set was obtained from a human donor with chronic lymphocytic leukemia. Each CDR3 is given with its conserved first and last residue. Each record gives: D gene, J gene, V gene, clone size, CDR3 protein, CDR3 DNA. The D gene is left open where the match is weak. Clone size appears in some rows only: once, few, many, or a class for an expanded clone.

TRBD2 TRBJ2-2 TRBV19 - CASSRTSVNTGELFF TGTGCCAGTAGTAGGACTAGCGTGAACACCGGGGAGCTGTTTTTT
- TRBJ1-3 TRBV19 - CASSFQGRSGNTIYF TGTGCCAGTAGTTTTCAGGGCCGCTCTGGAAACACCATATATTTT
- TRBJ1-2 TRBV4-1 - CASSQPNDRFFGYTF TGCGCCAGCAGCCAACCTAACGACAGGTTTTTTGGCTACACCTTC
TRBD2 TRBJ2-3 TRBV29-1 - CSAPGGFADTQYF TGCAGCGCCCCGGGGGGTTTCGCAGATACGCAGTATTTT
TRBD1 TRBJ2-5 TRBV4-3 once CASSQGQGGRETQYF TGCGCCAGCAGCCAGGGACAGGGGGGTCGGGAGACCCAGTACTTC
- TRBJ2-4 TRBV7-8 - CASSLYRVTAKNIQYF TGTGCCAGCAGCTTATACAGGGTGACCGCCAAAAACATTCAGTACTTC
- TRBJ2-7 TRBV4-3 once CASSQDRLREQYF TGCGCCAGCAGCCAAGATCGGCTTCGAGAGCAGTACTTC
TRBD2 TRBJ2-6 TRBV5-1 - CASSFQPSGSSGANVLTF TGCGCCAGCAGCTTTCAACCTAGCGGGAGTTCTGGGGCCAACGTCCTGACTTTC
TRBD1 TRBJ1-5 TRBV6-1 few CASSGQGRGGWYNQPQHF TGTGCCAGCAGTGGACAGGGAAGAGGCGGGTGGTACAATCAGCCCCAGCATTTT
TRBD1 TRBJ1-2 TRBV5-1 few CASSVDGTGGYGYTF TGCGCCAGCAGCGTAGACGGGACAGGGGGCTATGGCTACACCTTC
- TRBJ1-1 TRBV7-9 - CASSLLMNTEAFF TGTGCCAGCAGCTTACTCATGAACACTGAAGCTTTCTTT
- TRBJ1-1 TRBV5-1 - CASSLVAGNTEAFF TGCGCCAGCAGCTTGGTTGCGGGAAACACTGAAGCTTTCTTT
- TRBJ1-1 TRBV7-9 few CASSLGDTNTEAFF TGTGCCAGCAGCCTCGGGGACACAAACACTGAAGCTTTCTTT
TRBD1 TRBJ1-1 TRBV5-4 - CASSTGTGGANTEAFF TGTGCCAGCAGCACCGGGACAGGGGGAGCGAACACTGAAGCTTTCTTT
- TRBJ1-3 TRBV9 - CASSVGSVSGNTIYF TGTGCCAGCAGCGTAGGGAGCGTCTCTGGAAACACCATATATTTT
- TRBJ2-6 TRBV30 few CAWSDWGPGANVLTF TGTGCCTGGAGCGACTGGGGGCCTGGGGCCAACGTCCTGACTTTC
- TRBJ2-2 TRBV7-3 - CATGTGANTGELFF TGTGCCACCGGAACGGGAGCGAACACCGGGGAGCTGTTTTTT
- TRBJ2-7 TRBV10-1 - CASISQRGEQYF TGCGCCAGCATATCTCAAAGAGGCGAGCAGTACTTC
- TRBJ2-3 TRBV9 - CASSYADTQYF TGTGCCAGCAGCTACGCCGATACGCAGTATTTT
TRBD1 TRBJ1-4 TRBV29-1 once CSVQGASGEKLFF TGCAGCGTGCAGGGGGCTAGCGGCGAAAAACTGTTTTTT
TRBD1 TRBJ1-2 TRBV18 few CASSPPTGEGYGYTF TGTGCCAGCTCACCACCGACAGGGGAGGGCTATGGCTACACCTTC
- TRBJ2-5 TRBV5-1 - CASSPGTGGYQETQYF TGCGCCAGCAGCCCCGGAACGGGCGGCTACCAAGAGACCCAGTACTTC
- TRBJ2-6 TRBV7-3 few CASSLISGSPGSGANVLTF TGTGCCAGCAGCTTAATTTCCGGCAGTCCGGGATCTGGGGCCAACGTCCTGACTTTC
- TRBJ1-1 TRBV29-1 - CSAVVREYTEAFF TGCAGCGCGGTCGTGAGAGAATACACTGAAGCTTTCTTT
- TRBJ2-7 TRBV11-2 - CASSLDLYEQYF TGTGCCAGCAGCTTAGACCTGTACGAGCAGTACTTC
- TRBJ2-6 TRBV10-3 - CAISGDSGANVLTF TGTGCCATCAGTGGAGATTCTGGGGCCAACGTCCTGACTTTC
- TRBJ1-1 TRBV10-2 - CASMGVNTEAFF TGCGCCAGCATGGGAGTAAACACTGAAGCTTTCTTT
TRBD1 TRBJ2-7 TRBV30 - CAWSVKTGGGNEQYF TGTGCCTGGAGTGTTAAGACAGGGGGAGGCAACGAGCAGTACTTC
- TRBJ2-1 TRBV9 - CASSVAEYNEQFF TGTGCCAGCAGCGTAGCGGAGTACAATGAGCAGTTCTTC
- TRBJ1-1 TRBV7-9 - CASSPLEGTEAFF TGTGCCAGCAGCCCGCTCGAGGGGACTGAAGCTTTCTTT
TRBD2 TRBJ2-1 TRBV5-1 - CASSLAVLAGFSYNEQFF TGCGCCAGCAGCTTGGCGGTACTAGCGGGGTTCTCCTACAATGAGCAGTTCTTC
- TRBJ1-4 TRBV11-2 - CASSPSQDEKLFF TGTGCCAGCAGCCCGAGCCAGGATGAAAAACTGTTTTTT
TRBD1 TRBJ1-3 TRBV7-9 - CASSLRDRRSSGNTIYF TGTGCCAGCAGCTTACGGGACAGGCGTAGCTCTGGAAACACCATATATTTT
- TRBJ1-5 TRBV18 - CASSPLGYGEQPQHF TGTGCCAGCTCACCACTGGGTTACGGGGAACAGCCCCAGCATTTT
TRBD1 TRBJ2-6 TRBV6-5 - CASSYRGLGANVLTF TGTGCCAGCAGTTACAGGGGGCTTGGGGCCAACGTCCTGACTTTC
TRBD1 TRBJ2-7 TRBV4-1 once CASSPGQGARRGEQYF TGCGCCAGCAGCCCCGGACAGGGGGCGCGGAGGGGGGAGCAGTACTTC
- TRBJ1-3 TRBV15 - CATSRDKGSGNTIYF TGTGCCACCAGCAGAGATAAAGGGTCTGGAAACACCATATATTTT
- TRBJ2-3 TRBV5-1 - CASSLAWQGTPTDTQYF TGCGCCAGCAGCTTGGCGTGGCAGGGGACCCCCACAGATACGCAGTATTTT
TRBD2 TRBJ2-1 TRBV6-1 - CASGWLAGNNEQFF TGTGCCAGCGGGTGGCTAGCGGGAAACAATGAGCAGTTCTTC
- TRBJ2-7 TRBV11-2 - CASSLVEGGYEQYF TGTGCCAGCAGCTTAGTGGAGGGAGGCTACGAGCAGTACTTC
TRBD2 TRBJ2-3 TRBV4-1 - CASSQDSGSTDTQYF TGCGCCAGCAGCCAAGATAGCGGGAGCACAGATACGCAGTATTTT
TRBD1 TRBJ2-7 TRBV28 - CATSGTAYEQYF TGTGCCACGTCCGGGACAGCCTACGAGCAGTACTTC
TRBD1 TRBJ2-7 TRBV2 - CASTLGQGSDQYF TGTGCCAGCACCCTTGGACAGGGCTCGGACCAGTACTTC
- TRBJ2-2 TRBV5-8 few CASSFDGGELFF TGTGCCAGCAGCTTCGATGGGGGGGAGCTGTTTTTT
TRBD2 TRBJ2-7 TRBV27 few CASRGLAGGSYEQYF TGTGCCAGCAGGGGGCTAGCGGGAGGTTCCTACGAGCAGTACTTC
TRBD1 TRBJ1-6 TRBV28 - CASSDRGGQSPLHF TGTGCCAGCAGTGACAGGGGCGGTCAGTCACCCCTCCACTTT
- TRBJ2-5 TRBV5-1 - CASSLHQETQYF TGCGCCAGCAGCTTGCACCAAGAGACCCAGTACTTC
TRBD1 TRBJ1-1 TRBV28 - CASSSAGGFNTEAFF TGTGCCAGCAGTTCGGCAGGGGGCTTTAACACTGAAGCTTTCTTT
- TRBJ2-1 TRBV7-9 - CASSLSGLAYNEQFF TGTGCCAGCAGCTTGTCCGGCCTGGCCTACAATGAGCAGTTCTTC
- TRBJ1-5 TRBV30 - CAWSVWDNQPQHF TGTGCCTGGAGTGTATGGGATAATCAGCCCCAGCATTTT
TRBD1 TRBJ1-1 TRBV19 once CASSGQGGNTEAFF TGTGCCAGTAGTGGACAGGGGGGGAACACTGAAGCTTTCTTT
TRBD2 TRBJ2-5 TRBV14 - CASSPGLPETQYF TGTGCCAGCAGCCCGGGACTACCTGAGACCCAGTACTTC
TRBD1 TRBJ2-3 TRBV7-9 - CASSSGTGDTDTQYF TGTGCCAGCAGCTCTGGGACAGGGGACACAGATACGCAGTATTTT
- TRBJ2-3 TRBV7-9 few CASRAGVDTQYF TGTGCCAGCAGAGCAGGGGTTGATACGCAGTATTTT
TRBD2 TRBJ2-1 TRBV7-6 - CASSETSPSSYNEQFF TGTGCCAGCAGCGAGACTAGCCCCAGCTCCTACAATGAGCAGTTCTTC
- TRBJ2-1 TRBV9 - CASSVIGNEQFF TGTGCCAGCAGCGTAATTGGCAATGAGCAGTTCTTC
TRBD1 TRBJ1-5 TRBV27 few CASSPPNVQGAGNQPQHF TGTGCCAGTAGTCCCCCGAATGTCCAGGGGGCCGGCAATCAGCCCCAGCATTTT
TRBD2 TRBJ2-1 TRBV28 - CASNLAGEGDEQFF TGTGCCAGCAACCTAGCGGGAGAGGGCGATGAGCAGTTCTTC